Listed below are T cell receptor beta chains from one sample, sequenced in a study of Graves' ophthalmopathy and Graves' hyperthyroidism. In TCRdb, the multiplex PCR reads were re-called with MiXCR into one record per CDR3 protein. The sample contains hundreds of thousands of distinct CDR3 sequences, about two fifths of which appear only once. The sequenced material came from peripheral blood. These TCRs come from an adult man with Graves' ophthalmopathy. Each CDR3 is given with its conserved first and last residue. D genes are given only for firm matches. Part of the rows lack a size; the others show once, few, many or a class for expanded clones.

D gene: TRBD2
J gene: TRBJ2-7
V gene: TRBV11-1
clone size: -
CDR3 DNA: TGTGCCAGCAGCACGACTAGCGGACCCTACGAGCAGCACTTC
CDR3 protein: CASSTTSGPYEQHF

D gene: -
J gene: TRBJ2-7
V gene: TRBV6-5
clone size: few
CDR3 DNA: TGTGCCAGCAGTTACTCGCCCATAGGCAGGGAAGCCATCCACGAGCAGTACTTC
CDR3 protein: CASSYSPIGREAIHEQYF

D gene: TRBD1
J gene: TRBJ2-2
V gene: TRBV5-1
clone size: -
CDR3 DNA: TGCGCCAGCAACCGGGACAGGGGGAACACCGGGGAGCTGTTTTTT
CDR3 protein: CASNRDRGNTGELFF

D gene: -
J gene: TRBJ1-1
V gene: TRBV9
clone size: many
CDR3 DNA: TGTGCCAGCAGCGTAACTATGGACACTGAAGCTTTCTTT
CDR3 protein: CASSVTMDTEAFF

D gene: -
J gene: TRBJ2-7
V gene: TRBV11-2
clone size: -
CDR3 DNA: TGTGCCAGCAGCTTAGATCAGGCGGACTCCTACGAGCAGTACTTC
CDR3 protein: CASSLDQADSYEQYF

D gene: -
J gene: TRBJ1-2
V gene: TRBV29-1
clone size: -
CDR3 DNA: TGCAGCGTTGAAGGTTCCAAGGGAGGAGATGGCTACACCTTC
CDR3 protein: CSVEGSKGGDGYTF

D gene: -
J gene: TRBJ2-6
V gene: TRBV7-9
clone size: -
CDR3 DNA: TGTGCCAGCAGCTCCCATTTCGGGGCCGACACTGAAGCTTTC
CDR3 protein: CASSSHFGADTEAF

D gene: TRBD1
J gene: TRBJ1-4
V gene: TRBV7-2
clone size: -
CDR3 DNA: TGTGCCAGCAGCTTGGACAGGGGGGATAATGAAAAACTGTTTTTT
CDR3 protein: CASSLDRGDNEKLFF

D gene: -
J gene: TRBJ2-2
V gene: TRBV5-1
clone size: -
CDR3 DNA: TGCGCCAGCAGCCCCCCGAGTAGGAGCACCGGGGAGCTGTTTTTT
CDR3 protein: CASSPPSRSTGELFF

D gene: TRBD2
J gene: TRBJ2-2
V gene: TRBV5-4
clone size: few
CDR3 DNA: TGTGCCAGCAGCTTGCTAGCGGGAGAAACCGGGGAGCTGTTTTTT
CDR3 protein: CASSLLAGETGELFF

D gene: TRBD2
J gene: TRBJ2-3
V gene: TRBV24-1
clone size: -
CDR3 DNA: TGTGCCACCAGTGATCCCCTAGCGGGGTCTAGCACAGATACGCAGTATTTT
CDR3 protein: CATSDPLAGSSTDTQYF

D gene: TRBD2
J gene: TRBJ2-2
V gene: TRBV19
clone size: -
CDR3 DNA: TGTGCCAGTAGAATCCTCCTAGCGGGCACCGGGGAGCTGTTTTTT
CDR3 protein: CASRILLAGTGELFF

D gene: TRBD1
J gene: TRBJ2-7
V gene: TRBV7-2
clone size: many
CDR3 DNA: TGTGCCAGCAGCTTAGATGGACAGGCGACCTACGAGCAGTACTTC
CDR3 protein: CASSLDGQATYEQYF

D gene: -
J gene: TRBJ1-2
V gene: TRBV11-2
clone size: -
CDR3 DNA: TGTGCCAGCAAACCGGGACTGACTTATGGCTACACCTTC
CDR3 protein: CASKPGLTYGYTF

D gene: -
J gene: TRBJ2-3
V gene: TRBV25-1
clone size: -
CDR3 DNA: TGTGCCAGCAGACAGCAGGATACGCAGTATTTT
CDR3 protein: CASRQQDTQYF

D gene: -
J gene: TRBJ2-7
V gene: TRBV7-9
clone size: -
CDR3 DNA: TGTGCCAGCAGCTCGTGGCAGGGGGGTTACGAGCAGTACTTC
CDR3 protein: CASSSWQGGYEQYF

D gene: -
J gene: TRBJ1-5
V gene: TRBV2
clone size: many
CDR3 DNA: TGTGCCAGCAGTTCGGACGGAAATCAGCCCCAGCATTTT
CDR3 protein: CASSSDGNQPQHF

D gene: TRBD1
J gene: TRBJ1-2
V gene: TRBV5-1
clone size: -
CDR3 DNA: TGCGCCAGCAGCTTGGGGACAGGGGGCCCACTGGACTATGGCTACACCTTC
CDR3 protein: CASSLGTGGPLDYGYTF

D gene: -
J gene: TRBJ1-4
V gene: TRBV20-1
clone size: few
CDR3 DNA: TGCAGTGCTAGAGCCCGGGACTATTTGCCCAGTAATGAAAAACTGTTTTTT
CDR3 protein: CSARARDYLPSNEKLFF

D gene: -
J gene: TRBJ1-6
V gene: TRBV7-8
clone size: -
CDR3 DNA: TGTGCCAGCAGCTTAGTAGGTGGGACCTATAATTCACCCCTCCACTTT
CDR3 protein: CASSLVGGTYNSPLHF

D gene: -
J gene: TRBJ2-5
V gene: TRBV9
clone size: once
CDR3 DNA: TGTGCCAGCAGCGCCACCGGGACACAACAAGAGACCCAGTACTTC
CDR3 protein: CASSATGTQQETQYF

D gene: TRBD1
J gene: TRBJ2-7
V gene: TRBV12-3/TRBV12-4
clone size: many
CDR3 DNA: TGTGCCAGCAGCCCGACGGGACAGCTACACGAGCAGTACTTC
CDR3 protein: CASSPTGQLHEQYF

D gene: -
J gene: TRBJ1-1
V gene: TRBV12-3/TRBV12-4
clone size: -
CDR3 DNA: TGTGCCAGCACTTTATCGCAGCTGAACACTGAAGCTTTCTTT
CDR3 protein: CASTLSQLNTEAFF

D gene: -
J gene: TRBJ2-6
V gene: TRBV5-1
clone size: many
CDR3 DNA: TGCGCCAGCAGCACAGCAGGGGTTGGGGCCAACGTCCTGACTTTC
CDR3 protein: CASSTAGVGANVLTF

D gene: -
J gene: TRBJ2-6
V gene: TRBV9
clone size: many
CDR3 DNA: TGTGCCAGCAGCGTAGAGCTCTCTGGGGCCAACGTCCTGACTTTC
CDR3 protein: CASSVELSGANVLTF

D gene: -
J gene: TRBJ1-1
V gene: TRBV7-8
clone size: many
CDR3 DNA: TGTGCCAGCAGCTTAAAAGGAAGGGCCACTGAAGCTTTCTTT
CDR3 protein: CASSLKGRATEAFF

D gene: -
J gene: TRBJ2-2
V gene: TRBV6-5
clone size: -
CDR3 DNA: TGTGCCATCACTCCGAACACCGGGGAGCTGTTTTTT
CDR3 protein: CAITPNTGELFF

D gene: -
J gene: TRBJ2-7
V gene: TRBV7-9
clone size: many
CDR3 DNA: TGTGCCAGCAGCCGCCAACAGGGATCGGTTTACTTC
CDR3 protein: CASSRQQGSVYF

D gene: TRBD1
J gene: TRBJ1-1
V gene: TRBV2
clone size: few
CDR3 DNA: TGTGCCAGCAGCCTCCGGGACAGCTTGAACACTGAAGCTTTCTTT
CDR3 protein: CASSLRDSLNTEAFF

D gene: TRBD2
J gene: TRBJ2-7
V gene: TRBV19
clone size: -
CDR3 DNA: TGTGCCAGTAGTATAAGGCAGCGGGGTCGGTACGAGCAGTGCTTC
CDR3 protein: CASSIRQRGRYEQCF

D gene: TRBD1
J gene: TRBJ2-7
V gene: TRBV29-1
clone size: -
CDR3 DNA: TGCAGCCGCGGACAGGGGACACCCTACGAGCAGTACTTC
CDR3 protein: CSRGQGTPYEQYF

D gene: TRBD2
J gene: TRBJ2-2
V gene: TRBV2
clone size: many
CDR3 DNA: TGTGCCAGCAGTGCTAGCGGAATCACCGGGGAGCTGTTTTTT
CDR3 protein: CASSASGITGELFF

D gene: TRBD1
J gene: TRBJ2-7
V gene: TRBV6-1
clone size: -
CDR3 DNA: TGTGCCAGCAGTTACCCTTCGGGACAGGGCTACGAGCAGTACTTC
CDR3 protein: CASSYPSGQGYEQYF

D gene: -
J gene: TRBJ2-7
V gene: TRBV13
clone size: many
CDR3 DNA: TGTGCCAGCAGCCGCACGAGGCACTACGAGCAGTACTTC
CDR3 protein: CASSRTRHYEQYF

D gene: TRBD1
J gene: TRBJ1-3
V gene: TRBV10-3
clone size: few
CDR3 DNA: TGTGCCAGCAGTGACAGGGGCAGAAACACCATATATTTT
CDR3 protein: CASSDRGRNTIYF

D gene: TRBD1
J gene: TRBJ2-7
V gene: TRBV10-3
clone size: -
CDR3 DNA: TGTGCCAGCAGTTTAACCGGGACAGGGGGCTTCTACGAGCAGTACTTC
CDR3 protein: CASSLTGTGGFYEQYF

D gene: TRBD1
J gene: TRBJ1-5
V gene: TRBV2
clone size: many
CDR3 DNA: TGTGCCAGCAGTAAGACAGGGGGCCACAATCAGCCCCAGCATTTT
CDR3 protein: CASSKTGGHNQPQHF

D gene: -
J gene: TRBJ2-1
V gene: TRBV24-1
clone size: -
CDR3 DNA: TGTGCCACCAGTGATGAGGCGAGCTCCTACAATGAGCAGTTCTTC
CDR3 protein: CATSDEASSYNEQFF

D gene: -
J gene: TRBJ2-7
V gene: TRBV2
clone size: -
CDR3 DNA: TGTGCCAGCAGTGACTTGGGGCTGGCGACATGGAGCGAGCAGTACTTC
CDR3 protein: CASSDLGLATWSEQYF

D gene: -
J gene: TRBJ2-7
V gene: TRBV6-1
clone size: -
CDR3 DNA: TGTGCCAGCAGTCATCGGACCTACGAGCAGTACTTC
CDR3 protein: CASSHRTYEQYF

D gene: -
J gene: TRBJ1-3
V gene: TRBV9
clone size: many
CDR3 DNA: TGTGCCAGCAGCGTACTAGGAAACACCATATATTTT
CDR3 protein: CASSVLGNTIYF

D gene: TRBD1
J gene: TRBJ2-2
V gene: TRBV12-3/TRBV12-4
clone size: once
CDR3 DNA: TGTGTCAGCAGTTTGCCCGACAGGGGGCACACCGGGGAGCTGTTTTTT
CDR3 protein: CVSSLPDRGHTGELFF

D gene: TRBD1
J gene: TRBJ1-4
V gene: TRBV2
clone size: -
CDR3 DNA: TGTGCCAGCAGCCCCGCCGGGACAGCTAATGAAAAACTGTTTTTT
CDR3 protein: CASSPAGTANEKLFF

D gene: TRBD1
J gene: TRBJ2-6
V gene: TRBV6-1
clone size: many
CDR3 DNA: TGTGCCATGCTCGAAGTGGACAGGTACTCTGGGGCCAACGTCCTGACTTTC
CDR3 protein: CAMLEVDRYSGANVLTF

D gene: TRBD1
J gene: TRBJ1-2
V gene: TRBV10-3
clone size: many
CDR3 DNA: TGTGCCATCGCCCCGGGGGACAGGGAATTCTATGGCTACACCTTC
CDR3 protein: CAIAPGDREFYGYTF

D gene: -
J gene: TRBJ1-1
V gene: TRBV20-1
clone size: few
CDR3 DNA: TGCAGTGCCTCACCGGGGGGGGGCTTTACTGAAGCTTTCTTT
CDR3 protein: CSASPGGGFTEAFF

D gene: -
J gene: TRBJ1-1
V gene: TRBV7-9
clone size: -
CDR3 DNA: TGTGCCAGCAGCTTAAGGGAGAACACGCTGAACACTGAAGCTTTCTTT
CDR3 protein: CASSLRENTLNTEAFF

D gene: TRBD1
J gene: TRBJ2-7
V gene: TRBV20-1
clone size: -
CDR3 DNA: TGCAGTGCCATCGACAGGGGGAGCTACGAGCAGTACTTC
CDR3 protein: CSAIDRGSYEQYF

D gene: -
J gene: TRBJ1-5
V gene: TRBV6-5
clone size: -
CDR3 DNA: TGTGCCAGCAGGAGGGGAGGATATAGCAATCAGCCCCAGCATTTT
CDR3 protein: CASRRGGYSNQPQHF

D gene: -
J gene: TRBJ2-6
V gene: TRBV29-1
clone size: many
CDR3 DNA: TGCAGCGTTACATCCTACCCGGGACGGGGCCCTGGGGCCAACGTCCTGACTTTC
CDR3 protein: CSVTSYPGRGPGANVLTF

D gene: TRBD1
J gene: TRBJ2-7
V gene: TRBV9
clone size: -
CDR3 DNA: TGTGCCAGCAGCGTAGTGGGGACAGCCAGCTCCTACGAGCAGTACTTC
CDR3 protein: CASSVVGTASSYEQYF